The T cell receptor beta chain under discussion was sequenced for a study of OX40 agonist ivuxolimab in advanced cancers. Study-wide points: In the 0.1 to 3.0 mg/kg range, CD4+ and CD8+ blood T cells had expanded clonally by week 6.

Germline values: CDR1 SGHVS, CDR2 FQNEAQ. This CDR3 spans 14 amino acids. V was cut by 7 bases and J by 0 bases, with 13 bases left in between. A history of autoimmune disease or systemic immunosuppression excluded patients. Blood sampling took place at baseline, cycle 4 day 1, and cycle 7 day 1. In the case of this clone: Its antigen is not known.

The repertoire was sequenced with immunoSEQ multiplex PCR; TCRdb's copy has only in-frame clones and lacks some. Of around 150,000 clones in the sample, approximately 90% are singletons; the top ten hold approximately 1%. The rearrangement links TRBV7-8 to TRBJ2-7; D might be TRBD2 (5 bases). Material: CD4+ or CD8+ T cells sorted from blood, obtained in a trial of the OX40 agonist ivuxolimab. The sequence was obtained from an adult with an advanced solid tumor such as melanoma, head and neck, liver or kidney cancer. DNA for the CDR3: TGTGCCAGCACGGGGAACCCCATCTCCTACGAGCAGTACTTC. This encodes CASTGNPISYEQYF.